This TCR beta chain is from a study of blood T cell repertoires in COVID-19. About the study: Samples of COVID-19 (acute and convalescent) were obtained from the United States, Italy and Spain. PBMCs, B-cell-depleted T cells, or T cells were the source of the cDNA or gDNA that made up the material.

How the authors handled the data: Amplifying reference gene primers gave estimates of nucleated cell counts. TCRdb's copy holds only in-frame clones and misses some; the assay was immunoSEQ multiplex PCR. The V and J calls and clone size were taken over from that table, and D and trimming were inferred from the DNA. The sample gives about 33,000 clones, 70% to 90% of which show up once; over 2% is in the top ten. Unmatched junction bases numbered 11, after V lost 2 bases and J lost 6 bases. The V gene's germline CDR1 is LGHNA and CDR2 YNFKEQ. This CDR3 region has 17 residues. This receptor was taken from a human donor in a cohort sampled during active COVID-19. This chain uses TRBV4-2 with TRBJ2-3, with 10 bases lining up with TRBD2. The sample taken for sequencing was peripheral blood. CDR3 sequence: CASSQSRLAGEGDTQYF. CDR3 in DNA: TGTGCCAGCAGCCAATCGCGGCTAGCGGGGGAGGGGGATACGCAGTATTTT.